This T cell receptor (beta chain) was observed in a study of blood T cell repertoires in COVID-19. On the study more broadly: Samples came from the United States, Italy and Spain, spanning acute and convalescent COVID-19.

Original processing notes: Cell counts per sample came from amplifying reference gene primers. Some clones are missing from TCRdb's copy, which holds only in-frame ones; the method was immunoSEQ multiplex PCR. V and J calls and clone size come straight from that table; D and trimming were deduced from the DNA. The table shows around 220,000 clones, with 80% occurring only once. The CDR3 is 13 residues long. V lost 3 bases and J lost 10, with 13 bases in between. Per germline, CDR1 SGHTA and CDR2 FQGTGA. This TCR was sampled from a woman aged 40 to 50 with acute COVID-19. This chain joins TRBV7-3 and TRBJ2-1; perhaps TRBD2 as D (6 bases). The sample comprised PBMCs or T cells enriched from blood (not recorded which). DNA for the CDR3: TGTGCCAGCAGCTTCTCAGGGAGCGGGGAGCAGTTCTTC. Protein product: CASSFSGSGEQFF.